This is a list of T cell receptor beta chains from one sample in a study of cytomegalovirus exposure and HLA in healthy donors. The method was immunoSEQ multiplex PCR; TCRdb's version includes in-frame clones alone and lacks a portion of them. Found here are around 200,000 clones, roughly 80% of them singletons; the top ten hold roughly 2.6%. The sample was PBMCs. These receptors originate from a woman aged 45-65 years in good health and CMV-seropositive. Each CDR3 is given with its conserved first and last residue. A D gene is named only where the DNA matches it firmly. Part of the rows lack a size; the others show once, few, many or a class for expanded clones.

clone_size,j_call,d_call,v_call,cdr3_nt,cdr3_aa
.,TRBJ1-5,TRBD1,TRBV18,TGTGCCAGCTCACTGGGGACAGGGGCAATTCAGCCCCAGCATTTT,CASSLGTGAIQPQHF
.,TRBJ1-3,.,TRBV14,TGTGCCAGCAGCCAAGAAATAGTGAGCTCTGGAAACACCATATATTTT,CASSQEIVSSGNTIYF
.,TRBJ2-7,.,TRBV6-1,TGTGCCAGCAGTGCCCAAGCAGGAGGCGAGCAGTACTTC,CASSAQAGGEQYF
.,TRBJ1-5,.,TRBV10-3,TGTGCCATCGGAGGGTATAGCAATCAGCCCCAGCATTTT,CAIGGYSNQPQHF
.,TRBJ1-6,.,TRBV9,TGTGCCAGCAGCGTAGGGCAGTATAATTCACCCCTCCACTTT,CASSVGQYNSPLHF
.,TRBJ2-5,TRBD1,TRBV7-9,TGTGCCAGCAGCTCCCGAGGGGGCTCCCAAGAGACCCAGTACTTC,CASSSRGGSQETQYF
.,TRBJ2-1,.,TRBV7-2,TGTGCCAGCAGCTTAGTTATCGAGGAGCAGTTCTTC,CASSLVIEEQFF
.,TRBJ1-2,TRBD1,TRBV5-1,TGCGCCAGCAGCCCGCGGGACAGCGTTGGCTATGGCTACACCTTC,CASSPRDSVGYGYTF
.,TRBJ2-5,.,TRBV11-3,TGTGCCAGCAGCTTTTTGTCGGTCATGACAGCGCAAGAGACCCAGTACTTC,CASSFLSVMTAQETQYF
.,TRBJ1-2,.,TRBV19,TGTGCCACTCATACGGGGGGTGATGGCTACACCTTC,CATHTGGDGYTF
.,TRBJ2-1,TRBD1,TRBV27,TGTGCCAGCAGTCTAGACAGGGACGCCTACAATGAGCAGTTCTTC,CASSLDRDAYNEQFF
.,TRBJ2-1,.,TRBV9,TGTGCCAGCAGCTTTGATACCGGGAATGAGCAGTTCTTC,CASSFDTGNEQFF
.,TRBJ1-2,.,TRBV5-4,TGTGCCAGCAGCTTGGGGGAGGAGCTCTATGGCTACACCTTC,CASSLGEELYGYTF
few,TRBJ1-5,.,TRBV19,TGTGCCAGTAGTACGGACAGCAAAAGTAATCAGCCCCAGCATTTT,CASSTDSKSNQPQHF
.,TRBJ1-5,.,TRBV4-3,TGCGCCAGCAGCCAAGAGACGGGGGGCAAGGGCAATCAGCCCCAGCATTTT,CASSQETGGKGNQPQHF
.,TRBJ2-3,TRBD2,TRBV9,TGTGCCAGCAGCGCCCCCGGGACTAGCGGGGGGGCCGCAGATACGCAGTATTTT,CASSAPGTSGGAADTQYF
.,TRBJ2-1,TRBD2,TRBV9,TGTGCCAGCAGCGCTCTAGCGGGGGGGTTTTACAATGAGCAGTTCTTC,CASSALAGGFYNEQFF
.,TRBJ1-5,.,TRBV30,TGTGCCTGGAGTCAAGACAGTGGTTTAGGTCAGCCCCAGCATTTT,CAWSQDSGLGQPQHF
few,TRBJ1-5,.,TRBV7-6,TGTGCCAGCAGACTCAATTCGGCGGAGCCCCAGCATTTT,CASRLNSAEPQHF
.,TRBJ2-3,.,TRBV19,TGTGCCAGTAGTCCGCGTTTGGGGGACTCTAGCACAGATACGCAGTATTTT,CASSPRLGDSSTDTQYF
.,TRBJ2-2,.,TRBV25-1,TGTGCCAGCAAACCGGCAGGGGCGAACACCGGGGAGCTGTTTTTT,CASKPAGANTGELFF
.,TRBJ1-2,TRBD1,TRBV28,TGTGCCAGCAGTTCGGGACAGAACTATGGCTACACCTTC,CASSSGQNYGYTF
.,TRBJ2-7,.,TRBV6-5,TGTGCCAGCAGCCGAATCCGGGGTTTAGACTACGAGCAGTACTTC,CASSRIRGLDYEQYF
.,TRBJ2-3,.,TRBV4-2,TGTGCCAGCAGCCAACGACGGGGAGATACGCAGTATTTT,CASSQRRGDTQYF
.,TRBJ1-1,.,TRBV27,TGTGCCAGCAGTTCCCCGACGAGGGTTACCACTGAAGCTTTCTTT,CASSSPTRVTTEAFF
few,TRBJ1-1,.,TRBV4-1,TGCGCCAGCAGCCAGACAACTTACACTGAAGCTTTCTTT,CASSQTTYTEAFF
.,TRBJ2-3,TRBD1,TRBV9,TGTGCCAGCAGCGTAGAGGACAGGCGGGCAGATACGCAGTATTTT,CASSVEDRRADTQYF
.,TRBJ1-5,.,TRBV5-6,TGTGCCAGCAGCTTGCCCGGACAGAATCAGCCCCAGCATTTT,CASSLPGQNQPQHF
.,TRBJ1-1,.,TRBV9,TGTGCCAGCAGCGTAGGACAGGTTAACACTGAAGCTTTCTTT,CASSVGQVNTEAFF
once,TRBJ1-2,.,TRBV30,TGTGCCTGGAGCCTATATGGAGGGGGCTACACCTTC,CAWSLYGGGYTF
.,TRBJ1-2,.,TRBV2,TGTGCCAGCAGAGAGGGTAGAGGATACTATGGCTACACCTTC,CASREGRGYYGYTF